This entry lists 27 T cell receptor beta chains sequenced from one sample in a study of blood T cell repertoires in COVID-19. Assay: immunoSEQ multiplex PCR; the TCRdb copy retains only in-frame clones and omits some. The table shows about 100,000 clones, with about 88% occurring only once. Sample: peripheral blood. All receptors derive from a man between 25 and 39 years old in a cohort sampled during active COVID-19.

This sequence joins TRBV20-1 and TRBJ2-3; possibly TRBD1 for D (5 bases). In germline, CDR1 is DFQATT, CDR2 SNEGSKA (reference sequence). This CDR3 comprises 15 residues. V was shortened by 3 bases and J by 0 bases, with 13 bases between the two germline ends. The CDR3 here is CSASTGRSSTDTQYF. CDR3 in DNA: TGCAGTGCTAGTACAGGAAGGTCTAGCACAGATACGCAGTATTTT.

The rearrangement links TRBV19 to TRBJ1-1; 9 nucleotides agree with TRBD1. Germline lookup yields CDR1 LNHDA and CDR2 SQIVND (reference sequence). The CDR3 contains 15 residues. Germline trimming cut 3 bases from V and 8 bases from J; bases unmatched to any gene: 10. CDR3 residues: CASSISAGTGLEAFF. DNA for the CDR3: TGTGCCAGTAGTATTTCGGCTGGGACAGGGCTCGAAGCTTTCTTT.

V and J are TRBV6-4 and TRBJ1-2; a possible D gene is TRBD1 (6 bases). Trimming removed 2 bases from V and 3 bases from J, with 13 bases in between. This CDR3 region has 15 residues. Germline V lookup: CDR1 MRHNA, CDR2 SNTAGT. The DNA for the CDR3 is TGTGCCAGCAGTGACCGGGCCAGGGGCCACTATGGCTACACCTTC. Amino acids: CASSDRARGHYGYTF.

The chain is built from TRBV18 and TRBJ1-4, with TRBD1 matching over 7 bases. The CDR3 has 14 residues. From germline, CDR1 is KGHSH and CDR2 LQKENI. Trimming at V came to 6 bases and at J to 8 bases, leaving 9 bases not matched to a gene. The CDR3 coding sequence is TGTGCCAGCTCGCCCGAGGGGGCTTGGGAAAAACTGTTTTTT. It specifies CASSPEGAWEKLFF.

This clone was detected only once. CDR3 region: CSAGYRTGQEQYF. DNA of the CDR3: TGCAGCGCTGGGTATCGGACAGGACAGGAGCAGTACTTC. The chain recombines TRBV29-1 with TRBJ2-7; 7 bases map to TRBD1. After removal of 7 bases from V and 7 bases from J, the junction contained 13 bases not matched to a gene. CDR1 and CDR2 (germline): SQVTM, ANQGSEA. The CDR3 extends over 13 amino acids.

This CDR3 reads CASSPDTSFGTQYF. In DNA, the CDR3 is TGCGCCAGCAGCCCGGACACTTCATTTGGGACCCAGTACTTC. The rearrangement uses TRBV5-1 and TRBJ2-5; perhaps TRBD1 as D (5 bases). Germline V gene lookup returns CDR1 SGHRS and CDR2 YFSETQ. Trimming cost V 4 bases and J 7 bases, with 17 bases left between them. The CDR3 spans 14 residues.

The rearrangement links TRBV27 to TRBJ1-2; the D gene is possibly TRBD1 (6 bases). The CDR3 is 13 residues long. Germline assignment: CDR1 MNHEY and CDR2 SMNVEV (reference sequence). The V and J ends lost 5 bases and 3 bases respectively, with 10 bases between them. The CDR3 loop is CASSPQGDYGYTF. The CDR3 DNA sequence: TGTGCCAGCAGTCCACAGGGTGACTATGGCTACACCTTC.

V and J are TRBV24-1 and TRBJ2-7; 11 bases align to TRBD1. CDR3 length: 15 residues. The germline V gene encodes CDR1 KGHDR and CDR2 SFDVKD. The V segment lost 4 bases and the J segment 3 bases; nucleotides outside the gene matches: 4. The DNA of the CDR3 is TGTGCCACCAGTGACTCCGGGACAGGGGGCTACGAGCAGTACTTC. It yields the protein CATSDSGTGGYEQYF.

The chain links TRBV30 to TRBJ2-2; TRBD2 might be the D (6 bases). The CDR3 covers 13 residues. Germline V CDR1 and CDR2: GTSNPN, SVGIG (reference sequence). The V end lost 2 bases, the J end lost 4 bases, and 8 bases lay between the germline ends. CDR3 region: CAWSWRATGELFF. The CDR3 bases are TGTGCCTGGAGTTGGAGGGCCACCGGGGAGCTGTTTTTT.

The chain has TRBV3-1 (or the pseudogene TRBV3-2) and TRBJ2-3; 14 bases match TRBD2. Germline CDR1 reads LGHDT; CDR2 reads YNNKEL (reference sequence). V shed 3 bases and J 6 bases; nucleotides not matched to a gene: 5. The CDR3 covers 16 residues. CDR3 region: CASSQGLAGDGDTQYF. CDR3 coding DNA: TGTGCCAGCAGCCAGGGACTAGCGGGGGACGGGGATACGCAGTATTTT.

This chain uses TRBV11-2 with TRBJ1-6, with 7 bases that match TRBD1. Trimming removed 5 bases from V and 7 bases from J; junction bases left unmatched: 11. The CDR3 has 16 amino acids. Germline V gives CDR1 SGHAT, CDR2 FQNNGV. CDR3: CASSPRIQGRNSPLHF. In DNA, the CDR3 is TGTGCCAGCAGCCCGCGTATACAGGGGAGGAATTCACCCCTCCACTTT. Using reference TRBV11-2 and TRBJ1-6 for the parts outside the CDR3, the full variable domain is EAGVAQSPRYKIIEKRQSVAFWCNPISGHATLYWYQQILGQGPKLLIQFQNNGVVDDSQLPKDRFSAERLKGVDSTLKIQPAKLEDSAVYLCASSPRIQGRNSPLHFGNGTRLTVT.

This rearrangement joins TRBV27 to TRBJ2-7, with 11 nucleotides matching TRBD1. CDR3 length equals 13 residues. V dropped 5 bases and J dropped 5; count of bases not matched to a gene: 2. CDR1 MNHEY and CDR2 SMNVEV come from the germline V gene (reference sequence). The CDR3 reads CASSGGQGDEQYF. The CDR3 nucleotides are TGTGCCAGCAGTGGGGGACAGGGGGACGAGCAGTACTTC.

The chain is built from TRBV7-2 and TRBJ2-3; 7 bases align to TRBD2. This CDR3 has 15 residues. Germline-derived CDR1 and CDR2 are SGHTA and FQGNSA. The V segment lost 1 base and the J segment 6 bases; nucleotides outside the gene matches: 7. The CDR3 DNA reads as TGTGCCAGCAGCTTAGGTCCAGCGGGGCAGGATACGCAGTATTTT. Protein sequence: CASSLGPAGQDTQYF.

This chain links TRBV7-2 with TRBJ2-1, with 8 positions matching TRBD2. Per the germline V gene, CDR1 is SGHTA and CDR2 is FQGNSA. CDR3 length: 16 residues. Trimming took 3 bases from V and 6 from J; bases not matched to a gene: 10. The CDR3 nucleotides read TGTGCCAGCAGCTTTCCAGGTCGGGGGGGCCTCAATGAGCAGTTCTTC. Protein sequence: CASSFPGRGGLNEQFF.

The V gene is TRBV7-2, the J gene TRBJ2-3; TRBD2 matches at 13 bases. This CDR3 has 19 residues. V shed 1 base and J 0 bases; nucleotides not matched to a gene: 7. CDR1 is SGHTA, CDR2 FQGNSA, per germline. The CDR3 spells CASSLGGLAGVPSTDTQYF. CDR3 nucleotide sequence: TGTGCCAGCAGCTTAGGCGGACTAGCGGGGGTCCCTAGCACAGATACGCAGTATTTT.

This chain connects TRBV11-2 to TRBJ2-1; D not resolved. This CDR3 comprises 13 residues. Germline CDR1 reads SGHAT; CDR2 reads FQNNGV. V was shortened by 0 bases and J by 4 bases, with 4 bases between the two germline ends. The CDR3 is CASSLDLYNEQFF. CDR3 in DNA: TGTGCCAGCAGCTTAGATCTATACAATGAGCAGTTCTTC. The full variable domain, with the rest looked up from reference TRBV11-2 and TRBJ2-1, is EAGVAQSPRYKIIEKRQSVAFWCNPISGHATLYWYQQILGQGPKLLIQFQNNGVVDDSQLPKDRFSAERLKGVDSTLKIQPAKLEDSAVYLCASSLDLYNEQFFGPGTRLTVL.

The rearrangement links TRBV6-5 to TRBJ1-1; 7 nucleotides match TRBD1. The germline V gene encodes CDR1 MNHEY and CDR2 SVGAGI. The CDR3 contains 13 residues. The ends lost 2 bases at V and 10 bases at J; junction bases unmatched: 7. In nucleotides, the CDR3 is TGTGCCAGCAGTTACCCCGAACAGGGGCCAGCTTTCTTT. Residues: CASSYPEQGPAFF.

V gene TRBV29-1 combines with J gene TRBJ1-1; D remains ambiguous. Trimming cost V 7 bases and J 1 base, with 13 bases left between them. CDR1 SQVTM and CDR2 ANQGSEA come from the germline V gene. The CDR3 length is 13 residues. The DNA of the CDR3 is TGCAGCGCCGTGCCCCCAGGGAACACTGAAGCTTTCTTT. Translation: CSAVPPGNTEAFF.

The V gene is TRBV2, the J gene TRBJ1-1; D is uncertain. Trimming took 3 bases from V and 8 from J, leaving 13 bases between them. The CDR3 sequence is 13 residues long. Germline V lookup: CDR1 SNHLY, CDR2 FYNNEI. The CDR3 here is CASSDITVVEAFF. The CDR3 coding sequence is TGTGCCAGCAGTGATATAACAGTTGTCGAAGCTTTCTTT. Full variable domain (remainder filled in from reference TRBV2 and TRBJ1-1): EPEVTQTPSHQVTQMGQEVILRCVPISNHLYFYWYRQILGQKVEFLVSFYNNEISEKSEIFDDQFSVERPDGSNFTLKIRSTKLEDSAMYFCASSDITVVEAFFGQGTRLTVV.

The chain recombines TRBV27 with TRBJ1-1, with D unresolved. V dropped 8 bases and J dropped 4 bases, with 14 bases sitting between them. Germline loops: CDR1 MNHEY, CDR2 SMNVEV (reference sequence). This CDR3 comprises 13 residues. DNA for the CDR3: TGTGCCAGCTGTATGGTCGGCGGCACTGAAGCTTTCTTT. It yields the protein CASCMVGGTEAFF.

J is TRBJ2-1 and V is TRBV7-9; the match to TRBD1 covers 7 bases. CDR1 and CDR2 (germline): SEHNR, FQNEAQ (reference sequence). V dropped 6 bases and J dropped 0; count of bases not matched to a gene: 5. The CDR3 consists of 15 residues. The CDR3 reads CASRLQGTSYNEQFF. DNA for the CDR3: TGTGCCAGCAGGTTACAGGGGACCTCCTACAATGAGCAGTTCTTC.

This chain links TRBV7-2 with TRBJ2-7; weak D call: TRBD2 (6 bases). The length of the CDR3 is 15 residues. CDR1 is SGHTA, CDR2 FQGNSA, per germline. Trimming removed 4 bases at V and 3 bases at J, with 16 bases between. CDR3 DNA sequence: TGTGCCAGCAGCTCTGGGGACTCGTTCCGCTACGAGCAGTACTTC. It is translated as CASSSGDSFRYEQYF.

The CDR3 protein is CASSERRRDRETQYF. The CDR3 coding sequence is TGTGCCAGCAGTGAACGGCGGAGGGATCGAGAGACCCAGTACTTC. The chain couples TRBV6-1 to TRBJ2-5; TRBD2 is a possible D gene (6 bases). The germline V gene has CDR1 MNHNS and CDR2 SASEGT. V shed 2 bases and J shed 4 bases, with 14 bases lying between them. The CDR3 spans 15 residues.

V gene TRBV5-4 combines with J gene TRBJ2-7, with 8 bases lining up with TRBD1. CDR1 and CDR2 from the germline V gene are SGHNT and YYREEE (reference sequence). V dropped 4 bases and J dropped 2; count of bases not matched to a gene: 5. The CDR3 consists of 14 residues. DNA of the CDR3: TGTGCCAGCAGCCCCGGGACAGGACCCTACGAGCAGTACTTC. Translated, it gives CASSPGTGPYEQYF.

The chain's CDR3 is CASSIRGGSTDTQYF. DNA for the CDR3: TGTGCCAGTAGTATTCGGGGGGGAAGCACAGATACGCAGTATTTT. V is TRBV19 and J is TRBJ2-3; 8 nucleotides match TRBD2. The CDR3 is made up of 15 amino acids. The germline CDR1 and CDR2 sequences are LNHDA and SQIVND (reference sequence). V was pared by 3 bases and J by 0 bases, with 2 bases of the junction left unmatched.

CDR3 coding DNA: TGTGCCAGCAGCTTAAGACAGGGGACTAGCACAGATACGCAGTATTTT. It codes for CASSLRQGTSTDTQYF. The chain links TRBV7-9 to TRBJ2-3; 8 bases align to TRBD1. Germline CDR1 reads SEHNR; CDR2 reads FQNEAQ (reference sequence). The CDR3 has 16 amino acids. V shed 2 bases, J shed 0 bases, and the junction held 4 bases outside the gene matches.

The chain uses TRBV11-2 and TRBJ2-2; D is unresolved. The V end lost 10 bases, the J end lost 0 bases, and 3 bases lay between the germline ends. CDR3 length equals 11 residues. The germline V gene has CDR1 SGHAT and CDR2 FQNNGV. The CDR3 DNA is TGTGCCATCGCGAACACCGGGGAGCTGTTTTTT. Residues: CAIANTGELFF.